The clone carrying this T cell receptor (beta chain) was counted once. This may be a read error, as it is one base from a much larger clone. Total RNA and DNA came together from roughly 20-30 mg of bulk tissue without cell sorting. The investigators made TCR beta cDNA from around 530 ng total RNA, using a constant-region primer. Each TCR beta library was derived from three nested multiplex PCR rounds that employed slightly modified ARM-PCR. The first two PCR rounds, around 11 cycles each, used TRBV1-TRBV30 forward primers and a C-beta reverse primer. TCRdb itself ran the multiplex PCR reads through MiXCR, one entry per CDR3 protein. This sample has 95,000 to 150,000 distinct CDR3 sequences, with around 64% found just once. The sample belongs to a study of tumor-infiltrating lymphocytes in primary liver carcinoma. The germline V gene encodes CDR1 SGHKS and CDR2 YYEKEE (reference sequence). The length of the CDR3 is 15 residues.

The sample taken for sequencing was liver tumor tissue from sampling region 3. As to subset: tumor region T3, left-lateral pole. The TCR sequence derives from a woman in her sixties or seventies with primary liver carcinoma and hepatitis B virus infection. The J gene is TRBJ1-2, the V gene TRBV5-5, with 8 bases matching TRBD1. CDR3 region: CATSTGTGSVYGYTF. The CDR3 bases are TGTGCCACCAGCACCGGGACAGGCTCGGTCTATGGCTACACCTTC.